Each of the 21 T cell receptor beta chains below was sequenced from the same sample in a study of blood T cell repertoires in COVID-19. Repertoires were generated with immunoSEQ multiplex PCR, while TCRdb's copy carries only in-frame clones and drops some. The data show about 150,000 clones, about 85% seen once. The source material was peripheral blood. The receptors derive from a woman aged 55 to 70 with active or convalescent COVID-19.

In this sample, this clone turned up a few times. This chain connects TRBV7-8 to TRBJ1-2, with 8 bases lining up with TRBD1. Germline CDR1 reads SGHVS; CDR2 reads FQNEAQ. The CDR3 is made up of 15 amino acids. The J segment lost 3 bases and the V segment lost 1 base, leaving 4 bases of the junction unmatched. The CDR3 nucleotides are TGTGCCAGCAGCTTAGAGGCAGGGGGCGACTATGGCTACACCTTC. Encoded protein: CASSLEAGGDYGYTF.

The chain employs TRBV2 and TRBJ2-5; 9 bases align to TRBD1. J was trimmed by 5 bases and V by 9 bases; bases with no gene match: 10. Germline lookup yields CDR1 SNHLY and CDR2 FYNNEI. CDR3 length: 14 amino acids. CDR3 amino acids: CARGSGTGTETQYF. CDR3 sequence (DNA): TGTGCCAGGGGTTCCGGGACAGGGACGGAGACCCAGTACTTC.

The sample holds a few counts of this clone. The sample contains more than one DNA sequence encoding this CDR3. The rearrangement uses TRBV4-1 and TRBJ1-3, with 7 nucleotides matching TRBD1. The CDR3 contains 15 residues. Germline assignment: CDR1 MGHRA and CDR2 YSYEKL. With 4 bases clipped from V and 0 bases from J, the junction kept 3 bases outside the gene matches. The chain's CDR3 is CASSPGQLSGNTIYF. CDR3 DNA sequence: TGCGCCAGCAGCCCGGGACAGCTCTCTGGAAACACCATATATTTT.

The table lists this clone with a count of one. The chain couples TRBV11-3 to TRBJ1-5, with TRBD1 as a possible D gene (5 bases). The CDR3 loop spans 19 amino acids. Deletions cut 3 bases from V and 4 bases from J, with 25 bases between. The germline V gene has CDR1 SGHNT and CDR2 YENEEA. The CDR3 region has the DNA TGTGCCAGCAGCTTGGGAAAAGAGAGACAGCAAAGGGCTAATCAGCCCCAGCATTTT. Its translation: CASSLGKERQQRANQPQHF.

This clone has just one count. This sequence joins TRBV7-2 and TRBJ1-1, with no clear D. V was clipped by 5 bases and J by 3 bases, with 10 bases between them. Germline V gene sequence: CDR1 SGHTA, CDR2 FQGNSA. This CDR3 contains 13 residues. CDR3 bases: TGTGCCAGCAGCCCTAGGAGGGACACTGAAGCTTTCTTT. Its translation: CASSPRRDTEAFF.

The chain combines TRBV19 with TRBJ1-4; no reliable D call. The CDR3 sequence is 15 residues long. Germline V gene lookup returns CDR1 LNHDA and CDR2 SQIVND (reference sequence). V lost 5 bases to trimming and J lost 0 bases, with 10 bases between them. Written as DNA, the CDR3 is TGTGCCAGTAGTCCGCAGTCCGCAACTAATGAAAAACTGTTTTTT. This sequence encodes CASSPQSATNEKLFF.

This clone was detected once. The chain carries TRBV24-1 and TRBJ2-3, with 8 bases aligning to TRBD1. CDR1 is KGHDR and CDR2 is SFDVKD in the germline V gene. CDR3 length equals 15 residues. Trimming removed 3 bases from V and 0 bases from J; junction bases left unmatched: 1. The CDR3 loop is CATSDGQGSTDTQYF. For the CDR3, the DNA is TGTGCCACCAGTGATGGACAGGGTAGCACAGATACGCAGTATTTT.

CDR3 amino acids: CAISESNQGYTF. CDR3 DNA: TGTGCCATCAGTGAGTCGAATCAGGGCTACACCTTC. This chain links TRBV10-3 with TRBJ1-2; D remains unclear. This CDR3 contains 12 residues. Germline CDR1 and CDR2: ENHRY and SYGVKD. V lost 0 bases and J 8 bases, leaving 7 bases between the germline ends.

The V gene is TRBV4-3, the J gene TRBJ2-6; no firm D call. V was clipped by 0 bases and J by 0 bases, with 6 bases between them. CDR1 is LGHNA and CDR2 is YSLEER in the germline V gene. This CDR3 has 16 amino acids. The CDR3 region has the DNA TGCGCCAGCAGCCAAGACGAGAGCTCTGGGGCCAACGTCCTGACTTTC. Protein: CASSQDESSGANVLTF.

The gene calls are TRBV6-6 and TRBJ1-6; D is possibly TRBD1 (6 bases). Germline V gene lookup returns CDR1 MNHNY and CDR2 SVGAGI (reference sequence). The CDR3 sequence is 14 residues long. V lost 2 bases to trimming and J lost 10 bases, with 12 bases between them. The CDR3 DNA follows: TGTGCCAGCAGTTACCCTGAGGGGGTCTCACCCCTCCACTTT. This codes for CASSYPEGVSPLHF.

The chain has TRBV7-9 and TRBJ1-1; 8 bases are shared with TRBD1. This CDR3 has 17 residues. The germline gives CDR1 SEHNR, CDR2 FQNEAQ (reference sequence). V was pared by 5 bases and J by 3 bases, with 14 bases of the junction left unmatched. CDR3 in amino acids: CASSPARTGLDDTEAFF. The CDR3 bases are TGTGCCAGCAGCCCAGCCCGGACAGGGCTTGACGACACTGAAGCTTTCTTT.

J is TRBJ2-3 and V is TRBV5-1, with D perhaps TRBD1 (6 bases). There are 15 residues in the CDR3. Between the trimmed V and J ends, which lost 4 bases and 4 bases, there was a span of 16 bases. The germline gives CDR1 SGHRS, CDR2 YFSETQ. For the CDR3, the DNA is TGCGCCAGCAGCGTGGTCTCAGGGGCCCCAGATACGCAGTATTTT. Its protein is CASSVVSGAPDTQYF. Drawing the rest from reference TRBV5-1 and TRBJ2-3, the complete variable domain is KAGVTQTPRYLIKTRGQQVTLSCSPISGHRSVSWYQQTPGQGLQFLFEYFSETQRNKGNFPGRFSGRQFSNSRSEMNVSTLELGDSALYLCASSVVSGAPDTQYFGPGTRLTVL.

The V gene is TRBV12-5, the J gene TRBJ1-6; a weak D match, TRBD1 (6 bases). The CDR3 has 15 residues. Trimming cost V 1 base and J 7 bases, with 11 bases left between them. Germline CDR1 reads LGHNT; CDR2 reads FRNRAP. CDR3 sequence (DNA): TGTGCTAGTGGTTTGGAAAACACAGGGAATTCACCCCTCCACTTT. Protein product: CASGLENTGNSPLHF.

In this sample, this clone turned up once. The rearrangement uses TRBV24-1 and TRBJ1-2; D gene unclear. From germline, CDR1 is KGHDR and CDR2 SFDVKD. The V and J ends lost 2 bases and 4 bases respectively, with 4 bases between them. The CDR3 is 12 amino acids. DNA for the CDR3: TGTGCCACCAGTGATTCGGGCTATGGCTACACCTTC. Encoded protein: CATSDSGYGYTF.

The chain is built from TRBV3-1 (or the pseudogene TRBV3-2) and TRBJ2-2, with D perhaps TRBD2 (6 bases). Germline loops: CDR1 LGHDT, CDR2 YNNKEL (reference sequence). The CDR3 is made up of 12 amino acids. V dropped 5 bases and J dropped 11 bases, with 12 bases sitting between them. The CDR3 DNA reads TGTGCCAGCAGCGGAGGGGACGCCGAGCTGTTTTTT. As protein: CASSGGDAELFF.

The chain couples TRBV7-9 to TRBJ2-7; D gene ambiguous. This CDR3 has 12 amino acids. CDR1 is SEHNR, CDR2 FQNEAQ, per germline (reference sequence). V lost 4 bases to trimming and J lost 2 bases, with 6 bases between them. CDR3 protein: CASSSNTYEQYF. DNA of the CDR3: TGTGCCAGCAGCTCCAACACCTACGAGCAGTACTTC.

Only one count was recorded for this clone. The V call is TRBV19, the J call TRBJ2-2, with 8 nucleotides matching TRBD1. Germline V gene lookup returns CDR1 LNHDA and CDR2 SQIVND (reference sequence). This CDR3 has 16 amino acids. Germline trimming cut 5 bases from V and 1 base from J; bases unmatched to any gene: 6. The CDR3 spells CASSARGTGNTGELFF. The DNA for the CDR3 is TGTGCCAGTAGTGCCCGCGGGACAGGGAACACCGGGGAGCTGTTTTTT.

V usage is TRBV4-3 and J usage is TRBJ1-2; a possible D gene is TRBD1 (5 bases). Germline V CDR1 and CDR2: LGHNA, YSLEER. V shed 1 base and J shed 4 bases, with 7 bases lying between them. The CDR3 extends over 13 amino acids. The CDR3 reads CASSQAGLYGYTF. As DNA, the CDR3 is TGCGCCAGCAGCCAAGCAGGGCTCTATGGCTACACCTTC.

The V call is TRBV5-8, the J call TRBJ2-3, with 7 bases matching TRBD1. V gave up 4 bases and J gave up 1 base; unmatched junction bases: 9. CDR1 and CDR2 from the germline V gene are SGHTS and YDEGEE. The CDR3 is 16 residues long. The CDR3 region is CASSPPTGRGTDTQYF. CDR3 DNA sequence: TGTGCCAGCAGCCCACCGACAGGGAGAGGCACAGATACGCAGTATTTT.

The chain carries TRBV7-9 and TRBJ1-1, with D possibly TRBD1 on 5 matching bases. Trimming shortened V by 5 bases and J by 0 bases, and 10 bases separated the two germline ends. Germline V lookup: CDR1 SEHNR, CDR2 FQNEAQ (reference sequence). This CDR3 comprises 14 residues. The CDR3 region is CASSLQEMNTEAFF. In DNA form, the CDR3 reads TGTGCCAGCAGCCTACAGGAGATGAACACTGAAGCTTTCTTT.

The CDR3 region is CASRPTGGNTIYF. CDR3 DNA sequence: TGTGCCAGCAGACCGACAGGGGGAAACACCATATATTTT. The chain combines TRBV2 with TRBJ1-3, with 7 bases identical to TRBD1. Germline V gene data show CDR1 as SNHLY and CDR2 as FYNNEI. Unmatched junction bases numbered 3, after V lost 6 bases and J lost 4 bases. This CDR3 comprises 13 residues.